Listed here is a single TCR beta chain. TCRdb independently ran MiXCR on the RT-PCR reads; one entry per CDR3 protein. The sample shows approximately 160,000 distinct CDR3 sequences, roughly 24% of them seen only once. These data originate in a study of patients and donors after allogeneic stem cell transplantation. The CDR3 is 16 amino acids. Trimming left V 5 bases short and J 6 bases short, with 19 bases between. Sequences were obtained from blood, either unsorted or a sorted T cell fraction (not recorded which). The chain couples TRBV12-3 or TRBV12-4 to TRBJ2-2; possibly TRBD1 for D (6 bases). This sequence originates from a human donor who was either an allogeneic HSCT recipient or a stem cell or donor lymphocyte infusion donor (not recorded which). It is not recorded whose cells these are; they may come from a transplant donor. CDR3 coding DNA: TGTGCCAGCAGTGCAAACACAGGGAGTTTAGCCGGGGAGCTGTTTTTT. It yields the protein CASSANTGSLAGELFF.